The clone carrying this T cell receptor (beta chain) was counted at least ten times. Its target is not known. Specified time point: persistent/refractory GD, antithyroid drugs over 5 years with positive TRAb. Preparation of the TCR library used RNA extracted from PBMCs. Doctors identified Graves' disease using the American Thyroid Association guidelines. Staff drew roughly 10 milliliters of peripheral blood into EDTA tubes. This sample is drawn from a study of regulatory T cells in long-lasting Graves disease. Looking at the study overall: Persistence in Graves' disease denoted antithyroid drug use beyond 5 years alongside positive TSH receptor antibodies. Findings of the study overall: The study found persistent patients shared more public clonotypes (roughly 3,000) than new patients (around 870).

From germline, CDR1 is MGHDK and CDR2 SYGVNS. The CDR3 covers 13 residues. Deletions cut 1 base from V and 5 bases from J, with 8 bases between. To make TCR beta libraries, researchers used iRepertoire HTBI primers and Arm-PCR of CDR3 regions. TCRdb used MiXCR to reprocess the multiplex PCR reads, holding one entry per CDR3 protein. The sample lists around 430,000 distinct CDR3 sequences, 20% to 25% seen once, with less than 15% in the top ten. The origin of this receptor is a female donor with Graves disease. The V and J genes are TRBV25-1 and TRBJ1-2; D not certain. Specimen: peripheral blood mononuclear cells (PBMCs), collected when the disease was refractory, from a patient treated with antithyroid drugs. CDR3 amino acids: CASSEWGYYGYTF. The DNA of the CDR3 is TGTGCCAGCAGTGAATGGGGTTATTATGGCTACACCTTC.